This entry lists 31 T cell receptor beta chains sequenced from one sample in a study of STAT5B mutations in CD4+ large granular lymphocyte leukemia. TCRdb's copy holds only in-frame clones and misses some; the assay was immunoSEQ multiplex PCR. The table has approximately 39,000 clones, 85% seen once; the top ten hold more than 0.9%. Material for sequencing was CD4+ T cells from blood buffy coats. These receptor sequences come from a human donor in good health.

The CDR3 protein is CASSLPSSSGLKAFF. DNA for the CDR3: TGTGCCAGCAGTTTACCCTCATCTTCCGGCTTAAAAGCTTTCTTT. This chain uses TRBV28 with TRBJ1-1; D is unresolved. V was trimmed by 2 bases and J by 9 bases, leaving 19 bases between them. In germline, CDR1 is MDHEN, CDR2 SYDVKM. The CDR3 sequence is 15 residues long.

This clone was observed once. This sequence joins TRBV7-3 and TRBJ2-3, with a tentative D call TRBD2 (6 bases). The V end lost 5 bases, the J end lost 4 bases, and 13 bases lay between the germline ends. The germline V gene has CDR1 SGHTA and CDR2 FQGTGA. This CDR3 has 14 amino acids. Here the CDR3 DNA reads TGTGCCAGCAGCCTTGGCGGGGCCTCAGATACGCAGTATTTT. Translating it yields CASSLGGASDTQYF.

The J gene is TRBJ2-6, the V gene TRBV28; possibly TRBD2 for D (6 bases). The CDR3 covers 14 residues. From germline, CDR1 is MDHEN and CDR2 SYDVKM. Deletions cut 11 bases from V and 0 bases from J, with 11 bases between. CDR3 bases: TGTGCCGTCCACGGGAGCTCTGGGGCCAACGTCCTGACTTTC. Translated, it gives CAVHGSSGANVLTF.

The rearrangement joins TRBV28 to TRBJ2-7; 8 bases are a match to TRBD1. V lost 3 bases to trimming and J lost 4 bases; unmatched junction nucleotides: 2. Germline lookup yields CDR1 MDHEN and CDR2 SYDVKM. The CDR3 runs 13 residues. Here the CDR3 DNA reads TGTGCCAGCAGTTTGGACAGGGTTTACGAGCAGTACTTC. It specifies CASSLDRVYEQYF.

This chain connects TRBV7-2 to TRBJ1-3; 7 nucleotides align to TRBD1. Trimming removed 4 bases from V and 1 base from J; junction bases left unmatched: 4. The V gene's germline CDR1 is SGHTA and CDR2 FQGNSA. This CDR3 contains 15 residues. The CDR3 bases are TGTGCCAGCAGCTGGGACAGCAGTTCTGGAAACACCATATATTTT. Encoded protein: CASSWDSSSGNTIYF.

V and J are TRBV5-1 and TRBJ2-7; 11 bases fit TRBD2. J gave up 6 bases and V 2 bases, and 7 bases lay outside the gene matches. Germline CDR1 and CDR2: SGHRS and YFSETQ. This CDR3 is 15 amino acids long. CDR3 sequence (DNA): TGCGCCAGCAGCTTTAGCGGGGGGGCAAGGGTCGAGCAGTACTTC. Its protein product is CASSFSGGARVEQYF.

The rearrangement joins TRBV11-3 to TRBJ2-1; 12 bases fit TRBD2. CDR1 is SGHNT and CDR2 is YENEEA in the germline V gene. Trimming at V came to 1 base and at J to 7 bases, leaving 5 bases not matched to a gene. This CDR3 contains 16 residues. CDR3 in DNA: TGTGCCAGCAGCTTAGCTAGCGGGAGGGCCAGGAATGAGCAGTTCTTC. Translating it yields CASSLASGRARNEQFF.

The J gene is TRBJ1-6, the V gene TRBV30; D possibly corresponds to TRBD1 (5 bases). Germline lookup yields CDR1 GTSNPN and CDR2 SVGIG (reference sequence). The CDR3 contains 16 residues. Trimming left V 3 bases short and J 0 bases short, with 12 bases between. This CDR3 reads CAWSQAGSSYNSPLHF. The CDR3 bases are TGTGCCTGGAGCCAGGCAGGGAGCTCCTATAATTCACCCCTCCACTTT.

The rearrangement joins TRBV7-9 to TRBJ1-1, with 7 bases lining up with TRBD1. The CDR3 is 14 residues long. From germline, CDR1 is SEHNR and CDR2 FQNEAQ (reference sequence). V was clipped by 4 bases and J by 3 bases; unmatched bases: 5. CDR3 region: CASSSFTGDTEAFF. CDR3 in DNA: TGTGCCAGCAGCTCTTTCACAGGGGACACTGAAGCTTTCTTT.

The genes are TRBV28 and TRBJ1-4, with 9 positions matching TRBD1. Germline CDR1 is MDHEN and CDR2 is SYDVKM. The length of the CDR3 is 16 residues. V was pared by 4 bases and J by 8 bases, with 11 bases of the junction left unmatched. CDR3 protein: CASSSPTTGGSEKLFF. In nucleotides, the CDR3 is TGTGCCAGCAGTTCCCCGACCACAGGGGGCAGCGAAAAACTGTTTTTT.

In DNA form, the CDR3 reads TGTGCCAGCAGCTTAGGGGGGCAAGAGACCCAGTACTTC. Translating it yields CASSLGGQETQYF. The chain joins TRBV7-9 to TRBJ2-5; D possibly matches TRBD1 or TRBD2 (5 bases each). Trimming took off 1 base at V and 2 bases at J, with 5 bases between the two ends. Germline lookup yields CDR1 SEHNR and CDR2 FQNEAQ (reference sequence). This CDR3 region has 13 residues.

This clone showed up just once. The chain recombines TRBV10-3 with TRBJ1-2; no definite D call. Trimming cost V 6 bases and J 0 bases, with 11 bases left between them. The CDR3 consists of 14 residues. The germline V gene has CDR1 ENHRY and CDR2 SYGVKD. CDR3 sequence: CAIRAGSTNYGYTF. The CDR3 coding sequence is TGTGCCATCAGGGCCGGGTCTACTAACTATGGCTACACCTTC.

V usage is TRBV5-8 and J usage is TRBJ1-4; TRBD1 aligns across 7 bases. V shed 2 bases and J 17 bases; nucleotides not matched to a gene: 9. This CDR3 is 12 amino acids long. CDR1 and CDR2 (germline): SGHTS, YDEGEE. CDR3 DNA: TGTGCCAGCAGCTTCGACAGGGAAGGACTATTTTTT. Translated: CASSFDREGLFF. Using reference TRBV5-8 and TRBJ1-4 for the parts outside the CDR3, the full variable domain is EAGVTQSPTHLIKTRGQQATLRCSPISGHTSVYWYQQALGLGLQFLLWYDEGEERNRGNFPPRFSGRQFPNYSSELNVNALELEDSALYLCASSFDREGLFFGSGTQLSVL.

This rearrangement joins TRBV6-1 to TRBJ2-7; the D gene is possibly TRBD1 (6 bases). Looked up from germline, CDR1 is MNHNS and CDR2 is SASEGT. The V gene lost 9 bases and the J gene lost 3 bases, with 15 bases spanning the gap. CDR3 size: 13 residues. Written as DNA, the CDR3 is TGTGCCAGTACCTTGGGGGCGCTCTACGAGCAGTACTTC. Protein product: CASTLGALYEQYF.

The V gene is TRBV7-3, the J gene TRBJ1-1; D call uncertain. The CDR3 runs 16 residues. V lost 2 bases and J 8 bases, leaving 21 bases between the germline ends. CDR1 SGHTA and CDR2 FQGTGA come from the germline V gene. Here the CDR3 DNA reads TGTGCCAGCAGCTTATTTGGAACCAGCCACCCTTTAGAAGCTTTCTTT. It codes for CASSLFGTSHPLEAFF. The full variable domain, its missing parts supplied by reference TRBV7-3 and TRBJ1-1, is GAGVSQTPSNKVTEKGKYVELRCDPISGHTALYWYRQSLGQGPEFLIYFQGTGAADDSGLPNDRFFAVRPEGSVSTLKIQRTERGDSAVYLCASSLFGTSHPLEAFFGQGTRLTVV.

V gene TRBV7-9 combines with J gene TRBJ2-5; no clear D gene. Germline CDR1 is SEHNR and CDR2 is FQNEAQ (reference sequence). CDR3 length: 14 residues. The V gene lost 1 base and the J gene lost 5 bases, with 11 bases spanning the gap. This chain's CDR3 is CASSLGTAGETQYF. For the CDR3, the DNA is TGTGCCAGCAGCTTAGGGACGGCTGGGGAGACCCAGTACTTC.

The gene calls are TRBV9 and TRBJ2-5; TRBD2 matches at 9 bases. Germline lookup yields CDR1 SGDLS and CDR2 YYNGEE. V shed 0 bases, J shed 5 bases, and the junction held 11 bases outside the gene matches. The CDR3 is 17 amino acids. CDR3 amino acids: CASSVDVGGGARETQYF. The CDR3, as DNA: TGTGCCAGCAGCGTAGACGTTGGCGGGGGGGCCCGGGAGACCCAGTACTTC.

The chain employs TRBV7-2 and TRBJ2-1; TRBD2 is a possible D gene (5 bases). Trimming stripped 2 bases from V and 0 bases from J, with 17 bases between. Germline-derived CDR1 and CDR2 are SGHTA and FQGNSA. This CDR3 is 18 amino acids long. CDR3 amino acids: CASSLQLWTGSSYNEQFF. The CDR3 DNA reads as TGTGCCAGCAGCTTACAGCTCTGGACGGGGAGCTCCTACAATGAGCAGTTCTTC.

The CDR3 loop is CASSSNLNTEAFF. The CDR3 DNA is TGTGCCAGCAGCTCCAACCTGAACACTGAAGCTTTCTTT. The V gene is TRBV11-2, the J gene TRBJ1-1; D is unresolved. V lost 4 bases to trimming and J lost 0 bases, with 6 bases between them. Germline loops: CDR1 SGHAT, CDR2 FQNNGV. The CDR3 is 13 residues long. The whole variable domain, filled in from reference TRBV11-2 and TRBJ1-1, reads EAGVAQSPRYKIIEKRQSVAFWCNPISGHATLYWYQQILGQGPKLLIQFQNNGVVDDSQLPKDRFSAERLKGVDSTLKIQPAKLEDSAVYLCASSSNLNTEAFFGQGTRLTVV.

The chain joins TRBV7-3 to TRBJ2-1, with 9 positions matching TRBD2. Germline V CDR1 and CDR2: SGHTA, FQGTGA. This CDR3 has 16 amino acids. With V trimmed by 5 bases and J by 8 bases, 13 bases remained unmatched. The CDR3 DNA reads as TGTGCCAGCAGCCAACGGGGGCTAGCGGGGCGGGATGAGCAGTTCTTC. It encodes CASSQRGLAGRDEQFF.

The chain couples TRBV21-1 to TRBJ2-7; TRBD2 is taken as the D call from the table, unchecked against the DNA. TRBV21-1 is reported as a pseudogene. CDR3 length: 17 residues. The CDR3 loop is CASSKARIAGNSYEQYF. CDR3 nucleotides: TGTGCCAGCAGCAAAGCGAGGATAGCGGGGAACTCCTACGAGCAGTACTTC.

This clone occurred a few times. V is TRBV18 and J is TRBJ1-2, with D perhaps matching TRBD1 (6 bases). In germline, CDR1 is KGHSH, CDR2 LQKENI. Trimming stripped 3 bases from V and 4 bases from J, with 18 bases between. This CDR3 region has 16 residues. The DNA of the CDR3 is TGTGCCAGCTCACCTCCAAACCGTCAGGGGATCTATGGCTACACCTTC. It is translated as CASSPPNRQGIYGYTF.

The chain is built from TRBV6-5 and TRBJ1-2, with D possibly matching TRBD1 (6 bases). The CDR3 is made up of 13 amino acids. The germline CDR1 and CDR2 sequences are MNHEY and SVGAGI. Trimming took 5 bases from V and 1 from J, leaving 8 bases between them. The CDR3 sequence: CASSTGLNYGYTF. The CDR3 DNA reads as TGTGCCAGCAGTACAGGGCTTAACTATGGCTACACCTTC.

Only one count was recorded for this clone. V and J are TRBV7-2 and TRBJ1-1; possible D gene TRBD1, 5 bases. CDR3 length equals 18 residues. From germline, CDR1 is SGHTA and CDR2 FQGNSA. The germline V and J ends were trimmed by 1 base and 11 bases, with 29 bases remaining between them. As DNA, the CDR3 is TGTGCCAGCAGCTTAGAGTTTGGCAGGGTGGTGGGTAGTGTTGGGGCTTTCTTT. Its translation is CASSLEFGRVVGSVGAFF.

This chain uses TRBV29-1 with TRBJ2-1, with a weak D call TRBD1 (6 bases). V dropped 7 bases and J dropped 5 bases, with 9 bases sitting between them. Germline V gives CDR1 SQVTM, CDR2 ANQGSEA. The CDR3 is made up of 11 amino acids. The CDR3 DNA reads TGCAGCGCCGGACAGAACAATGAGCAGTTCTTC. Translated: CSAGQNNEQFF.

The CDR3 DNA reads TGTGCCAGCAGCTTGGAACCGCTCGGGGGCGAGCAGTACTTC. Its translation is CASSLEPLGGEQYF. V usage is TRBV5-6 and J usage is TRBJ2-7, with D perhaps TRBD2 (6 bases). V was trimmed by 0 bases and J by 6 bases, leaving 13 bases between them. There are 14 residues in the CDR3. Germline V CDR1 and CDR2: SGHDT, YYEEEE.

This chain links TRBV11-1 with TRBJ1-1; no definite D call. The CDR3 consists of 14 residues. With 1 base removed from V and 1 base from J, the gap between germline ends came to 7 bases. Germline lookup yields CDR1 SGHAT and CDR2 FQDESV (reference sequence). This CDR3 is CASSLDLGNTEAFF. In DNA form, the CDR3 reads TGTGCCAGCAGCTTAGATCTGGGGAACACTGAAGCTTTCTTT.

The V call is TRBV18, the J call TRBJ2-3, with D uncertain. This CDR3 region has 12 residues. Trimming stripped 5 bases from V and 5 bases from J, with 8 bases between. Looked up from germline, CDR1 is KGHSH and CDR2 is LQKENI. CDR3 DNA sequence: TGTGCCAGCTCAAAGGAGTTAGATACGCAGTATTTT. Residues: CASSKELDTQYF.

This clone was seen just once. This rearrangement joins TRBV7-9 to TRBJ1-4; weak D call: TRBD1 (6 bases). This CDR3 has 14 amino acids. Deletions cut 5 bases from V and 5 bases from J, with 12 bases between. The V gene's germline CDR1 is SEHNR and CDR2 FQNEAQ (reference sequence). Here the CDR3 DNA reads TGTGCCAGCAGCATCCGGGACATGAATGAAAAACTGTTTTTT. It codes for CASSIRDMNEKLFF.

The CDR3 DNA reads TGTGCCAGCAAGGTGGACACAAACAATGAGCAGTTCTTC. Protein product: CASKVDTNNEQFF. The rearrangement joins TRBV2 to TRBJ2-1, with D tentatively TRBD1 (5 bases). Trimming shortened V by 7 bases and J by 5 bases, and 12 bases separated the two germline ends. The CDR3 is made up of 13 amino acids. Germline V gene lookup returns CDR1 SNHLY and CDR2 FYNNEI.

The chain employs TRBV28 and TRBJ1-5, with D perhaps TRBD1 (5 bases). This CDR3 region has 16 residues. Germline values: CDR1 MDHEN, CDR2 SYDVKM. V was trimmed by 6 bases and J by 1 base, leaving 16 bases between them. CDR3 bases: TGTGCCAGCAGCACGACAGATTCGGGGAGCAATCAGCCCCAGCATTTT. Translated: CASSTTDSGSNQPQHF. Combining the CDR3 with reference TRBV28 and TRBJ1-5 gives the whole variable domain DVKVTQSSRYLVKRTGEKVFLECVQDMDHENMFWYRQDPGLGLRLIYFSYDVKMKEKGDIPEGYSVSREKKERFSLILESASTNQTSMYLCASSTTDSGSNQPQHFGDGTRLSIL.